This T cell receptor (beta chain) stems from a study of cytomegalovirus exposure and HLA in healthy donors. About this clone itself: As yet, its antigen is unknown.

13 Jbeta primers and 60 Vbeta primers were used for the PCR. TCRdb keeps only in-frame clones here, not all; method: immunoSEQ multiplex PCR. The table has 100,000 to 150,000 clones, about four fifths seen once. Notes on the study in general: Upon later analysis, TCR association rates were observed to vary by HLA locus, being highest for DRB1 and lowest for HLA-C.

The germline V and J ends were trimmed by 5 bases and 1 base, with 9 bases remaining between them. Looked up from germline, CDR1 is SGHRS and CDR2 is YFSETQ. The CDR3 runs 13 residues. The clonotype comes from a woman aged 40 to 50 in good health and CMV-seropositive. The rearrangement joins TRBV5-1 to TRBJ2-5; D uncertain. Sequencing was done on a sample of PBMCs. CDR3 bases: TGCGCCAGCAGGCCAGTTACCCAAGAGACCCAGTACTTC. Amino acids: CASRPVTQETQYF.